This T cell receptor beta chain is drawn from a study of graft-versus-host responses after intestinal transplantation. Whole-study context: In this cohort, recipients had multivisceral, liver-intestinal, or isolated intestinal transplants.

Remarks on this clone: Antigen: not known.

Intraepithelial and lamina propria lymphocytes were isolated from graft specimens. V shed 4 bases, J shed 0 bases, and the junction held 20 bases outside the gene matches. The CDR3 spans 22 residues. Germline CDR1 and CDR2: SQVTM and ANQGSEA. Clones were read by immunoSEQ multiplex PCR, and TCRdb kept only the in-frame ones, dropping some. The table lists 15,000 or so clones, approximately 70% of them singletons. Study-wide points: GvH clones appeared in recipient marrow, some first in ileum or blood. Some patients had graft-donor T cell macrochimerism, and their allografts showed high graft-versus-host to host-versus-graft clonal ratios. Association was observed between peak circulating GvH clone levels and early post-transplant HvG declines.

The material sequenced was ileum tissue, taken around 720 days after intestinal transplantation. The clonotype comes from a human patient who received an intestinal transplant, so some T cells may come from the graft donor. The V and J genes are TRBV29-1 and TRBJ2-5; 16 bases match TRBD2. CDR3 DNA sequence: TGCAGCGTTGTTTCCCAAAATAAGCCGGGACTAGCGGGGGGGCCGTACCAAGAGACCCAGTACTTC. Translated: CSVVSQNKPGLAGGPYQETQYF. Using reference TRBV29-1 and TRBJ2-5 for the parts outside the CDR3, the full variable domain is SAVISQKPSRDICQRGTSLTIQCQVDSQVTMMFWYRQQPGQSLTLIATANQGSEATYESGFVIDKFPISRPNLTFSTLTVSNMSPEDSSIYLCSVVSQNKPGLAGGPYQETQYFGPGTRLLVL.